These 25 T cell receptor beta chains came from one sample sequenced in a study of blood T cell repertoires in COVID-19. Sequencing was performed with immunoSEQ multiplex PCR; in TCRdb, only in-frame clones are kept and a portion is missing. The sample yields under 150,000 clones, approximately 84% seen once. Sample: peripheral blood. The receptors come from a woman of 80 years or more with acute or convalescent COVID-19.

The chain joins TRBV6-5 to TRBJ2-1; D uncertain. Germline V CDR1 and CDR2: MNHEY, SVGAGI. The V end was cut by 7 bases, the J end by 3 bases, with 10 bases between. This CDR3 is 13 amino acids long. The CDR3 loop is CASTDFIYNEQFF. The CDR3 DNA sequence: TGTGCCAGCACAGACTTTATCTACAATGAGCAGTTCTTC.

The chain is built from TRBV29-1 and TRBJ2-1, with D perhaps TRBD2 (5 bases). V dropped 6 bases and J dropped 4 bases, with 16 bases sitting between them. The V gene's germline CDR1 is SQVTM and CDR2 ANQGSEA. The CDR3 is 14 residues long. CDR3 DNA sequence: TGCAGCGTCCGAGGAGCGGCCGATTACAATGAGCAGTTCTTC. Encoded protein: CSVRGAADYNEQFF.

This chain uses TRBV3-1 (or the pseudogene TRBV3-2) with TRBJ1-6, with D uncertain. The V end was cut by 1 base, the J end by 6 bases, with 10 bases between. CDR1 is LGHDT and CDR2 is YNNKEL in the germline V gene (reference sequence). The CDR3 has 15 residues. CDR3 sequence: CASSQAQAANSPLHF. The CDR3 DNA sequence: TGTGCCAGCAGCCAAGCTCAGGCAGCTAATTCACCCCTCCACTTT.

This clone was seen a few times. The CDR3 DNA is TGTGCCAGTAGTTACAGGGGGAGGTCGGTAGCCAAAAACATTCAGTACTTC. As protein: CASSYRGRSVAKNIQYF. V and J are TRBV19 and TRBJ2-4; 8 bases match TRBD1. Germline V gives CDR1 LNHDA, CDR2 SQIVND (reference sequence). The CDR3 contains 17 residues. V shed 5 bases and J 0 bases; nucleotides not matched to a gene: 9.

The rearrangement uses TRBV4-1 and TRBJ2-1, with D maybe TRBD2 (7 bases). Per germline, CDR1 MGHRA and CDR2 YSYEKL. This CDR3 spans 18 amino acids. With 2 bases removed from V and 4 bases from J, the gap between germline ends came to 21 bases. The chain's CDR3 is CASSQSGSGGEIYNEQFF. The DNA of the CDR3 is TGCGCCAGCAGCCAATCGGGTTCGGGGGGCGAGATATACAATGAGCAGTTCTTC.

The rearrangement joins TRBV7-6 to TRBJ2-2; D remains unclear. CDR1 and CDR2 (germline): SGHVS, FNYEAQ. Trimming pared 5 bases from V and 8 bases from J, leaving 18 bases between. This CDR3 has 15 residues. Here the CDR3 DNA reads TGTGCCAGCAGCCCCAATCTCCCTTACTCGGGGGAGCTGTTTTTT. It codes for CASSPNLPYSGELFF.

DNA of the CDR3: TGTGCCAGCAGTTATCCAGGGGACGAGGACGAGCAGTACTTC. Protein product: CASSYPGDEDEQYF. V and J are TRBV6-2 or TRBV6-3 and TRBJ2-7, with D possibly TRBD1 on 6 matching bases. Trimming left V 3 bases short and J 5 bases short, with 14 bases between. The germline V gene encodes CDR1 MNHEY and CDR2 SVGEGT. The CDR3 totals 14 residues.

This chain links TRBV6-5 with TRBJ2-2; TRBD1 might be the D (6 bases). The length of the CDR3 is 15 residues. V lost 0 bases, J lost 4 bases, and 9 bases lay in between. Germline V lookup: CDR1 MNHEY, CDR2 SVGAGI. The CDR3 is CASSYSRGPTGELFF. Written as DNA, the CDR3 is TGTGCCAGCAGTTACTCCAGGGGACCCACCGGGGAGCTGTTTTTT.

V and J are TRBV2 and TRBJ2-5, with D possibly being TRBD2 (5 bases). The CDR3 runs to 15 residues. V was clipped by 8 bases and J by 4 bases, with 20 bases between them. Germline values: CDR1 SNHLY, CDR2 FYNNEI. This chain's CDR3 is CASCGSEASSETQYF. CDR3 DNA sequence: TGTGCCAGCTGTGGGTCCGAAGCTAGCTCAGAGACCCAGTACTTC.

The rearrangement uses TRBV14 and TRBJ2-5; 7 bases match TRBD1. Per germline, CDR1 SGHDN and CDR2 FVKESK. J was trimmed by 1 base and V by 1 base; bases with no gene match: 3. This CDR3 spans 15 amino acids. CDR3 in DNA: TGTGCCAGCAGCCAAGGGGACAGACCCCAAGAGACCCAGTACTTC. Protein sequence: CASSQGDRPQETQYF.

This clone has just one count. The chain carries TRBV5-1 and TRBJ2-6; perhaps TRBD2 as D (6 bases). V lost 0 bases and J lost 1, with 11 bases in between. There are 17 residues in the CDR3. Per germline, CDR1 SGHRS and CDR2 YFSETQ. The CDR3 is CASSLEAGGSGANVLTF. The CDR3 DNA reads as TGCGCCAGCAGCTTGGAGGCAGGAGGGTCTGGGGCCAACGTCCTGACTTTC.

The chain couples TRBV7-2 to TRBJ2-4, with 9 nucleotides matching TRBD2. Germline lookup yields CDR1 SGHTA and CDR2 FQGNSA. The CDR3 is 17 amino acids. The trim removed 3 bases at V and 1 base at J, leaving 7 bases unmatched. The CDR3, as DNA: TGTGCCAGCAGCTTCTCTAGCGGGATTTCTGCCAAAAACATTCAGTACTTC. Translated: CASSFSSGISAKNIQYF.

The chain joins TRBV7-8 to TRBJ1-2; D is perhaps TRBD1 (5 bases). Per the germline V gene, CDR1 is SGHVS and CDR2 is FQNEAQ. Trimming stripped 5 bases from V and 4 bases from J, with 14 bases between. The CDR3 consists of 14 residues. Here the CDR3 reads CASSNRQKIYGYTF. The CDR3 coding sequence is TGTGCCAGCAGCAACAGACAGAAAATCTATGGCTACACCTTC.

The chain couples TRBV6-2 or TRBV6-3 to TRBJ1-1, with D perhaps matching TRBD1 (6 bases). Germline CDR1 MNHEY, CDR2 SVGEGT. V was clipped by 3 bases and J by 11 bases, with 16 bases between them. This CDR3 comprises 13 residues. The CDR3 is CASSYTGKVSAFF. Here the CDR3 DNA reads TGTGCCAGCAGTTATACAGGGAAAGTGTCGGCTTTCTTT.

V and J are TRBV19 and TRBJ2-1, with D tentatively TRBD1 (6 bases). The CDR3 is made up of 15 amino acids. From germline, CDR1 is LNHDA and CDR2 SQIVND (reference sequence). V lost 3 bases to trimming and J lost 1 base, with 10 bases between them. CDR3 sequence reads: CASSITGKSYNEQFF. The DNA of the CDR3 is TGTGCCAGTAGTATTACAGGGAAGTCCTACAATGAGCAGTTCTTC.

V and J are TRBV19 and TRBJ2-5; 8 positions match TRBD1. CDR1 is LNHDA and CDR2 is SQIVND in the germline V gene (reference sequence). The CDR3 length is 16 residues. J gave up 2 bases and V 6 bases, and 11 bases lay outside the gene matches. CDR3 protein: CASSAPWDRYQETQYF. CDR3 DNA sequence: TGTGCCAGTAGCGCCCCTTGGGACAGGTATCAAGAGACCCAGTACTTC.

V and J are TRBV6-6 and TRBJ1-1; D remains ambiguous. CDR1 MNHNY and CDR2 SVGAGI come from the germline V gene (reference sequence). V was cut by 2 bases and J by 0 bases, with 7 bases left in between. This CDR3 comprises 14 residues. In DNA form, the CDR3 reads TGTGCCAGCAGTTACGGCCCTTTGAACACTGAAGCTTTCTTT. It is translated as CASSYGPLNTEAFF.

The V gene is TRBV7-9, the J gene TRBJ2-7, with D perhaps TRBD1 (6 bases). Trimming removed 3 bases from V and 7 bases from J, with 13 bases in between. This CDR3 is 13 amino acids long. CDR1 SEHNR and CDR2 FQNEAQ come from the germline V gene (reference sequence). CDR3 sequence reads: CASSLEHRVEQYF. The CDR3 DNA follows: TGTGCCAGCAGCTTGGAACACAGGGTTGAGCAGTACTTC.

The rearrangement joins TRBV7-9 to TRBJ2-7, with TRBD1 identical over 10 bases. Germline assignment: CDR1 SEHNR and CDR2 FQNEAQ (reference sequence). Unmatched junction bases numbered 6, after V lost 0 bases and J lost 7 bases. This CDR3 has 15 residues. CDR3 DNA sequence: TGTGCCAGCAGCTTAGCTGGGACAGGGGAGGGAGAGCAGTACTTC. This codes for CASSLAGTGEGEQYF.

V usage is TRBV29-1 and J usage is TRBJ1-1; D is unclear. V was shortened by 1 base and J by 1 base, with 13 bases between the two germline ends. CDR3 length: 15 residues. Per germline, CDR1 SQVTM and CDR2 ANQGSEA. This chain's CDR3 is CSVEGGRLTNTEAFF. Here the CDR3 DNA reads TGCAGCGTTGAAGGAGGGAGGCTTACGAACACTGAAGCTTTCTTT.

The rearrangement joins TRBV9 to TRBJ1-5, with TRBD1 matching 8 bases. Per the germline V gene, CDR1 is SGDLS and CDR2 is YYNGEE. This CDR3 has 15 amino acids. Trimming at V came to 0 bases and at J to 6 bases, leaving 5 bases not matched to a gene. This CDR3 reads CASSVATGEGQPQHF. The CDR3 bases are TGTGCCAGCAGCGTAGCGACAGGGGAGGGTCAGCCCCAGCATTTT.

This chain joins TRBV30 and TRBJ2-7; possible D gene TRBD1, 5 bases. The CDR3 extends over 13 amino acids. Trimming cost V 5 bases and J 7 bases, with 18 bases left between them. Per the germline V gene, CDR1 is GTSNPN and CDR2 is SVGIG (reference sequence). The CDR3 coding sequence is TGTGCCTGGTCGCAGGGCGGTTCTGGGGAGCAGTACTTC. Amino acid sequence: CAWSQGGSGEQYF. The full variable domain, completed using reference TRBV30 and TRBJ2-7, is SQTIHQWPATLVQPVGSPLSLECTVEGTSNPNLYWYRQAAGRGLQLLFYSVGIGQISSEVPQNLSASRPQDRQFILSSKKLLLSDSGFYLCAWSQGGSGEQYFGPGTRLTVT.

The chain has TRBV7-9 and TRBJ1-6; 9 nucleotides match TRBD1. V was pared by 4 bases and J by 10 bases, with 8 bases of the junction left unmatched. Per germline, CDR1 SEHNR and CDR2 FQNEAQ (reference sequence). The CDR3 covers 15 residues. This CDR3 is CASSSTGTGRSPLHF. For the CDR3, the DNA is TGTGCCAGCAGCTCCACCGGGACAGGGAGATCACCCCTCCACTTT.

The chain links TRBV19 to TRBJ2-2; D is perhaps TRBD2 (6 bases). The length of the CDR3 is 16 residues. The ends were cut back, 0 bases at V and 5 bases at J, with 13 bases in the middle. The V gene's germline CDR1 is LNHDA and CDR2 SQIVND (reference sequence). The CDR3 loop reads CASSIEEGGGTGELFF. In DNA, the CDR3 is TGTGCCAGTAGTATAGAGGAGGGTGGGGGAACCGGGGAGCTGTTTTTT.

The chain couples TRBV5-1 to TRBJ2-5, with D possibly matching TRBD2 (7 bases). Germline CDR1 reads SGHRS; CDR2 reads YFSETQ. Trimming stripped 0 bases from V and 4 bases from J, with 13 bases between. The CDR3 sequence is 15 residues long. The CDR3 spells CASSLAGGLRETQYF. As DNA, the CDR3 is TGCGCCAGCAGCTTGGCGGGGGGCCTCCGAGAGACCCAGTACTTC. Full variable domain (missing parts from reference TRBV5-1 and TRBJ2-5): KAGVTQTPRYLIKTRGQQVTLSCSPISGHRSVSWYQQTPGQGLQFLFEYFSETQRNKGNFPGRFSGRQFSNSRSEMNVSTLELGDSALYLCASSLAGGLRETQYFGPGTRLLVL.